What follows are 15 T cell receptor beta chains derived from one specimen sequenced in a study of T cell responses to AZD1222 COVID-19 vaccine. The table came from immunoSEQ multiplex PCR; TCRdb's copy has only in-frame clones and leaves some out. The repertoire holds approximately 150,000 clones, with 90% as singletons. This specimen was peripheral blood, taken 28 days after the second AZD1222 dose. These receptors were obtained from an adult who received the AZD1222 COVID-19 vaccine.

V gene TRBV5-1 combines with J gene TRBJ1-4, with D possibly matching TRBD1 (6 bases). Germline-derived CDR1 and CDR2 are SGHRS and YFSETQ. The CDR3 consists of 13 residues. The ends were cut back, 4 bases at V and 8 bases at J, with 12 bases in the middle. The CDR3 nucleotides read TGCGCCAGCAGCCGGACAGAAGGGGAAAAACTGTTTTTT. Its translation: CASSRTEGEKLFF. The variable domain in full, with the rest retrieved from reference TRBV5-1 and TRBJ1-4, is KAGVTQTPRYLIKTRGQQVTLSCSPISGHRSVSWYQQTPGQGLQFLFEYFSETQRNKGNFPGRFSGRQFSNSRSEMNVSTLELGDSALYLCASSRTEGEKLFFGSGTQLSVL.

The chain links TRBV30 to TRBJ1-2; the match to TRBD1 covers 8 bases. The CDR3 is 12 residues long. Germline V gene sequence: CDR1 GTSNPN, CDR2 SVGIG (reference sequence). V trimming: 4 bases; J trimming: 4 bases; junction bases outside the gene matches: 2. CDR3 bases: TGTGCCTGGAAGACAGGGGCCTATGGCTACACCTTC. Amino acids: CAWKTGAYGYTF.

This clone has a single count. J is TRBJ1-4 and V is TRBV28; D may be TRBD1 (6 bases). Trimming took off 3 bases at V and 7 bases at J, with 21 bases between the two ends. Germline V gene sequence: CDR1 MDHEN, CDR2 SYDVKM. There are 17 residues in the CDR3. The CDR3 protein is CASSFTPNTGQGEKLFF. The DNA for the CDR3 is TGTGCCAGCAGTTTCACTCCCAACACAGGGCAAGGTGAAAAACTGTTTTTT.

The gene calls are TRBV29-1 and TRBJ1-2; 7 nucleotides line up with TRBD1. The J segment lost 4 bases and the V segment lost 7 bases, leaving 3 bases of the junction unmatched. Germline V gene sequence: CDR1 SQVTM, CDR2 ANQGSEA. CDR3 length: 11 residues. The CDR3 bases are TGCAGCGCGTACAGGGGCTATGGCTACACCTTC. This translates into CSAYRGYGYTF.

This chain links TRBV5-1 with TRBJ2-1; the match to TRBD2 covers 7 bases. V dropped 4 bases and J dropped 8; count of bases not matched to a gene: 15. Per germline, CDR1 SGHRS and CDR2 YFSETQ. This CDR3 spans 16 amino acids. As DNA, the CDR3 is TGCGCCAGCAGCCGGGAGGTATCGGTAGCGGGCGATGAGCAGTTCTTC. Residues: CASSREVSVAGDEQFF.

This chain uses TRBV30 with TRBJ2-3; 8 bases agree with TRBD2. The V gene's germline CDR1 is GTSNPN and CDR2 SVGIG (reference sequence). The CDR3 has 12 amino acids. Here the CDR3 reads CTAGGTTDTQYF. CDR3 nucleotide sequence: TGTACGGCGGGGGGTACCACAGATACGCAGTATTTT. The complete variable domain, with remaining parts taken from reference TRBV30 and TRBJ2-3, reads SQTIHQWPATLVQPVGSPLSLECTVEGTSNPNLYWYRQAAGRGLQLLFYSVGIGQISSEVPQNLSASRPQDRQFILSSKKLLLSDSGFYLCTAGGTTDTQYFGPGTRLTVL.

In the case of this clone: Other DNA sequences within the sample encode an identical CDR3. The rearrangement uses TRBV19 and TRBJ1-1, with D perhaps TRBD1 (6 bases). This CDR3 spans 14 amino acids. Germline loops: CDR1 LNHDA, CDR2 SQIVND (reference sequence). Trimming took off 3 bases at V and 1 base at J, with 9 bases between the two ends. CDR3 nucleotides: TGTGCCAGTAGTATCAGGGGTGGGAACACTGAAGCTTTCTTT. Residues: CASSIRGGNTEAFF.

CDR3 bases: TGTGCCAGCAGCTTGGGGGTTGAAGAAAGAGGCTACACCTTC. Translating it yields CASSLGVEERGYTF. The genes are TRBV5-8 and TRBJ1-2; no firm D call. This CDR3 spans 14 amino acids. Between the trimmed V and J ends, which lost 0 bases and 8 bases, there was a span of 14 bases. Germline V gives CDR1 SGHTS, CDR2 YDEGEE.

The CDR3 protein is CASSEDAGPNEKLFF. In nucleotides, the CDR3 is TGTGCCAGCAGTGAAGACGCAGGGCCCAATGAAAAACTGTTTTTT. The chain recombines TRBV2 with TRBJ1-4; possible D gene TRBD1, 5 bases. V was cut by 1 base and J by 5 bases, with 11 bases left in between. Germline V CDR1 and CDR2: SNHLY, FYNNEI. The CDR3 is made up of 15 amino acids.

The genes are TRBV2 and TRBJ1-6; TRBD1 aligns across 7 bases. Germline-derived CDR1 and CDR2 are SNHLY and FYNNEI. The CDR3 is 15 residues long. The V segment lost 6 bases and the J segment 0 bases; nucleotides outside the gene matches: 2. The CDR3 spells CASRGQSSYNSPLHF. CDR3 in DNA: TGTGCCAGCAGGGGACAGAGCTCCTATAATTCACCCCTCCACTTT.

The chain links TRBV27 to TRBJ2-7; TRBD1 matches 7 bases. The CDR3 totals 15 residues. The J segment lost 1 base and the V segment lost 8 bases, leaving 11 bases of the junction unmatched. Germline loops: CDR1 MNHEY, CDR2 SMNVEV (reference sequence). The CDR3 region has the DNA TGTGCCAGCTCCTTTAGGGACAGCCGATCCTACGAGCAGTACTTC. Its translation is CASSFRDSRSYEQYF.

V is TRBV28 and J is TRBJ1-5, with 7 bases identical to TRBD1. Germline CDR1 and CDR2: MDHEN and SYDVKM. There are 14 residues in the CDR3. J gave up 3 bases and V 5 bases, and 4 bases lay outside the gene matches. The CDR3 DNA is TGTGCCAGCAGTAAAACAGGGGACAATCAGCCCCAGCATTTT. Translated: CASSKTGDNQPQHF. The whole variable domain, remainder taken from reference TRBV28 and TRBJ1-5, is DVKVTQSSRYLVKRTGEKVFLECVQDMDHENMFWYRQDPGLGLRLIYFSYDVKMKEKGDIPEGYSVSREKKERFSLILESASTNQTSMYLCASSKTGDNQPQHFGDGTRLSIL.

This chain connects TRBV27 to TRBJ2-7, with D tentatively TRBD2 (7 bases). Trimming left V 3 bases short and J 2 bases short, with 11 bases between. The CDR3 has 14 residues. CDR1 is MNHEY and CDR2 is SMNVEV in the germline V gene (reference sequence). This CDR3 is CASSFSRGPYEQYF. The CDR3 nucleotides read TGTGCCAGCAGTTTTTCGCGGGGGCCCTACGAGCAGTACTTC.

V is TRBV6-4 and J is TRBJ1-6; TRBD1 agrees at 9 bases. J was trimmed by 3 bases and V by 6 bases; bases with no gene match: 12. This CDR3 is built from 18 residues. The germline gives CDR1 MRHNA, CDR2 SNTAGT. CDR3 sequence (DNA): TGTGCCAGCAGAGGACAGGGGCACTACATCCTCTATAATTCACCCCTCCACTTT. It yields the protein CASRGQGHYILYNSPLHF.

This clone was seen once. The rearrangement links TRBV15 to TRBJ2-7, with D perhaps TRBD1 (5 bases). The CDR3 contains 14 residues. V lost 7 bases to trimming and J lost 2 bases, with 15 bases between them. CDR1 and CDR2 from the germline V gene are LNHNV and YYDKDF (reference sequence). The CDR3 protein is CATKKDTATYEQYF. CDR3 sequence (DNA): TGTGCCACCAAAAAGGACACGGCCACCTACGAGCAGTACTTC.